This T cell receptor (beta chain) is drawn from a study of T cells in Graves' hyperthyroidism and ophthalmopathy. Amplification of TCR beta CDR3 regions was performed using RNA transcripts as template. An initial round of RT-PCR targeting the TCR CDR3 relied on the HTBI primer set. TCRdb ran MiXCR on the multiplex PCR reads and lists one entry per CDR3 protein. The repertoire holds hundreds of thousands of distinct CDR3 sequences, with around 21% as singletons. Turning to this clonotype: Its antigen is unknown.

The germline gives CDR1 DFQATT, CDR2 SNEGSKA (reference sequence). With 5 bases removed from V and 5 bases from J, the gap between germline ends came to 13 bases. CDR3 length: 13 residues. General study points: Expanded thyroid clonotypes (above 0.001) were mostly also found in blood.

The V call is TRBV20-1, the J call TRBJ2-1, with D possibly called TRBD1 or TRBD2 (6 bases each). The sequenced sample consisted of blood. This sequence was found in a man aged 25-45 years with Graves' ophthalmopathy. The CDR3 sequence: CSAEGGWNNEQFF. The CDR3 DNA follows: TGCAGTGCTGAGGGGGGCTGGAACAATGAGCAGTTCTTC.